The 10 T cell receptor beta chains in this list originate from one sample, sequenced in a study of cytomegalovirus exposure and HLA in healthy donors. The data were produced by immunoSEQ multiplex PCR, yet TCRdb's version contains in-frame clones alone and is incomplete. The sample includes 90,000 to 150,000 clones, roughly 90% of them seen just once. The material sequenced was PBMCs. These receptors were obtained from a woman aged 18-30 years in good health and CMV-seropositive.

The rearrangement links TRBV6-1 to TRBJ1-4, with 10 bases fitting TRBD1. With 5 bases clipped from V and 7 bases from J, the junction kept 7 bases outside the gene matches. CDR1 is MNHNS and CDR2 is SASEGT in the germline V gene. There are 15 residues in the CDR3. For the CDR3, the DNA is TGTGCCAGCAGTCCCGGGGACAGGGGCGCTGAAAAACTGTTTTTT. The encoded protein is CASSPGDRGAEKLFF.

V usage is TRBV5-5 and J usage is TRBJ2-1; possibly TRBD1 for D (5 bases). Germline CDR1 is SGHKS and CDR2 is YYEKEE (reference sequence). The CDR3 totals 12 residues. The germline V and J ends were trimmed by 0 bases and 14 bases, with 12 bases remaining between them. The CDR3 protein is CASSLDGTGEFF. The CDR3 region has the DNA TGTGCCAGCAGCTTGGACGGAACAGGCGAGTTCTTC. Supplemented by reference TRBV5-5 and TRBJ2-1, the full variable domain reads DAGVTQSPTHLIKTRGQQVTLRCSPISGHKSVSWYQQVLGQGPQFIFQYYEKEERGRGNFPDRFSARQFPNYSSELNVNALLLGDSALYLCASSLDGTGEFFGPGTRLTVL.

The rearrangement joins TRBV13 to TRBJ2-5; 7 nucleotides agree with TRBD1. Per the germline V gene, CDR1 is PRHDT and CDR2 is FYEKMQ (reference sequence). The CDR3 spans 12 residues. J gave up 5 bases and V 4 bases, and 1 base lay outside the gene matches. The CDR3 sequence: CASSSDRETQYF. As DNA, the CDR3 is TGTGCCAGCAGCTCGGACAGGGAGACCCAGTACTTC.

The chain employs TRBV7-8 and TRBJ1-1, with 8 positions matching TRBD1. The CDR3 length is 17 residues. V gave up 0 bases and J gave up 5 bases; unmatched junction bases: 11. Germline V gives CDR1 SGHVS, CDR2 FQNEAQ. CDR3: CASSLAGPLRQGTEAFF. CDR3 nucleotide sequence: TGTGCCAGCAGCTTAGCCGGGCCTTTGCGACAGGGGACTGAAGCTTTCTTT.

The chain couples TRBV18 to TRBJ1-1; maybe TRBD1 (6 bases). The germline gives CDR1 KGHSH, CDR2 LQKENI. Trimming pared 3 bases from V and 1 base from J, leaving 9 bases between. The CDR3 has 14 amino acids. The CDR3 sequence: CASSPQGQNTEAFF. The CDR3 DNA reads TGTGCCAGCTCACCGCAGGGACAGAACACTGAAGCTTTCTTT.

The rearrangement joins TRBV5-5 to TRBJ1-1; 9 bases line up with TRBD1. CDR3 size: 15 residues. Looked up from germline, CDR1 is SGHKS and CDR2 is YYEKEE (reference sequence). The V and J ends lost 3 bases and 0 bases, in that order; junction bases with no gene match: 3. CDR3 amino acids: CASSSGQGLNTEAFF. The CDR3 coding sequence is TGTGCCAGCAGCTCCGGACAGGGGTTGAACACTGAAGCTTTCTTT.

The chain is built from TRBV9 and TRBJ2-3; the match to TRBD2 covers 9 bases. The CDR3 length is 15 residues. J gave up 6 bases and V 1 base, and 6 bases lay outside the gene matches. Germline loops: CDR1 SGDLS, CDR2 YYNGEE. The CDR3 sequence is CASSVTSGPRDTQYF. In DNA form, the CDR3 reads TGTGCCAGCAGCGTAACTAGCGGGCCCAGGGATACGCAGTATTTT.

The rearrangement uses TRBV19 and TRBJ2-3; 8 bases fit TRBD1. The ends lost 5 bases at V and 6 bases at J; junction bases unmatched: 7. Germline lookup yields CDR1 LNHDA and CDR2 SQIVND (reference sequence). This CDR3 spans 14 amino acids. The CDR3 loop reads CASSLTGEWDTQYF. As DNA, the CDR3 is TGTGCCAGTAGTCTGACAGGGGAATGGGATACGCAGTATTTT.

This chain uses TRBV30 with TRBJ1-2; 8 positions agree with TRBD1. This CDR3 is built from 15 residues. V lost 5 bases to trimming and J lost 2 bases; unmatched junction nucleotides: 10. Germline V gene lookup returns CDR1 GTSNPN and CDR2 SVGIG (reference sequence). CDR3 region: CAWGARGLLNYGYTF. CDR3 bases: TGTGCCTGGGGGGCCAGGGGGCTCCTCAACTATGGCTACACCTTC.

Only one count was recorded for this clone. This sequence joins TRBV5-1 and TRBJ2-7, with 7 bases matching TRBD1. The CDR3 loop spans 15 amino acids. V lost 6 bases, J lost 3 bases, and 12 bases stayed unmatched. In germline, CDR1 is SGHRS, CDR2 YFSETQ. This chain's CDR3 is CASKISSQGDYEQYF. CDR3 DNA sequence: TGCGCCAGCAAAATCTCGTCCCAGGGGGACTACGAGCAGTACTTC.